These 30 T cell receptor beta chains were sequenced from one sample in a study of regulatory T cells in long-lasting Graves disease. Time point denoted: persistent/refractory GD, antithyroid drugs over 5 years with positive TRAb. PBMC-extracted RNA yielded the TCR library. Arm-PCR with iRepertoire HTBI primers amplified the CDR3 regions for these TCR beta libraries. TCRdb processed the multiplex PCR reads anew with MiXCR; each CDR3 protein has one entry. The table has fewer than 400,000 distinct CDR3 sequences, roughly 20% seen once. Sample: peripheral blood mononuclear cells (PBMCs), taken when the disease was refractory, from a patient treated with antithyroid drugs. The receptors shown here come from a female donor with Graves disease.

CDR3 nucleotide sequence: TGTGCCAGCAGTCGTCCAGCGGGACCCCAAGAGACCCAGTACTTC. This encodes CASSRPAGPQETQYF. This chain uses TRBV7-9 with TRBJ2-5, with 7 bases aligning to TRBD2. The germline gives CDR1 SEHNR, CDR2 FQNEAQ (reference sequence). This CDR3 spans 15 amino acids. The J segment lost 1 base and the V segment lost 6 bases, leaving 8 bases of the junction unmatched.

The CDR3 is CSARDRGRAGSYEQYF. DNA of the CDR3: TGCAGTGCTAGAGATCGCGGGAGGGCAGGGTCCTACGAGCAGTACTTC. The chain uses TRBV20-1 and TRBJ2-7, with 9 bases that match TRBD2. The CDR3 is 16 amino acids. The V and J ends lost 0 bases and 1 base, in that order; junction bases with no gene match: 7. Looked up from germline, CDR1 is DFQATT and CDR2 is SNEGSKA (reference sequence).

In nucleotides, the CDR3 is TGCAGTGTGAGGTGGGGCGAAGCCTACAATGAGCAGTTCTTC. Translating it yields CSVRWGEAYNEQFF. This sequence joins TRBV20-1 and TRBJ2-1; D might be TRBD1 (5 bases). The CDR3 loop spans 14 amino acids. CDR1 DFQATT and CDR2 SNEGSKA come from the germline V gene (reference sequence). V was trimmed by 7 bases and J by 2 bases, leaving 15 bases between them.

Many counts were recorded for this clonotype. The V and J genes are TRBV28 and TRBJ2-7, with 7 bases lining up with TRBD1. Losses at the gene ends were 5 bases for V and 0 bases for J; bases not matched to a gene: 7. In germline, CDR1 is MDHEN, CDR2 SYDVKM. The CDR3 runs 15 residues. The chain's CDR3 is CASSPDRDPSYEQYF. The DNA for the CDR3 is TGTGCCAGCAGTCCAGACAGGGACCCCTCCTACGAGCAGTACTTC.

The rearrangement uses TRBV12-5 and TRBJ2-2, with 9 positions matching TRBD2. CDR1 LGHNT and CDR2 FRNRAP come from the germline V gene. V lost 4 bases and J lost 2; bases outside the gene matches: 5. The CDR3 length is 16 residues. CDR3 in DNA: TGTGCTAGTGGTTCACTTAGCGGGAGCAACACCGGGGAGCTGTTTTTT. This translates into CASGSLSGSNTGELFF.

The J gene is TRBJ2-2, the V gene TRBV6-5; D ambiguous. The V end was cut by 2 bases, the J end by 5 bases, with 12 bases between. The CDR3 consists of 15 residues. Per germline, CDR1 MNHEY and CDR2 SVGAGI. CDR3 sequence (DNA): TGTGCCAGCAGTTACGGTGGGCTCCCTACCGGGGAGCTGTTTTTT. It translates to CASSYGGLPTGELFF.

This clonotype was counted many times. The V and J genes are TRBV28 and TRBJ2-1; D might be TRBD2 (5 bases). Germline lookup yields CDR1 MDHEN and CDR2 SYDVKM. Trimming removed 5 bases at V and 8 bases at J, with 28 bases between. This CDR3 has 18 residues. The CDR3: CASSAAVGGSLLEDEQFF. The CDR3 coding sequence is TGTGCCAGCAGTGCCGCAGTGGGTGGGAGCCTCCTCGAAGATGAGCAGTTCTTC.

With respect to this clonotype: This sequence is one base from a far larger clone and is likely a read error. The chain employs TRBV28 and TRBJ1-4; 7 nucleotides line up with TRBD1. Germline lookup yields CDR1 MDHEN and CDR2 SYDVKM. V lost 6 bases, J lost 5 bases, and 3 bases stayed unmatched. The CDR3 runs to 13 residues. The CDR3, as DNA: TGTGCCAGCAGGACAGGGCGGAATGAAAAACTGTTTTTT. Its protein is CASRTGRNEKLFF.

This clonotype showed up many times. The chain carries TRBV10-2 and TRBJ2-7; 9 nucleotides agree with TRBD2. The V and J ends lost 3 bases and 3 bases, in that order; junction bases with no gene match: 18. Per the germline V gene, CDR1 is WSHSY and CDR2 is SAAADI. The CDR3 is 19 amino acids. The CDR3 sequence: CASSDLPGTSSIMDYEQYF. CDR3 bases: TGCGCCAGCAGTGACCTACCCGGGACTAGCAGTATCATGGACTACGAGCAGTACTTC.

This clonotype came up many times. The chain combines TRBV12-3 or TRBV12-4 with TRBJ1-4, with a weak D call TRBD1 (6 bases). This CDR3 region has 14 residues. Trimming shortened V by 5 bases and J by 4 bases, and 11 bases separated the two germline ends. The CDR3 region has the DNA TGTGCCAGCAGTCGACAGGCTTTTAATGAAAAACTGTTTTTT. This gives the protein CASSRQAFNEKLFF.

The table lists this clonotype with many counts. The V gene is TRBV28, the J gene TRBJ1-4, with D uncertain. Germline assignment: CDR1 MDHEN and CDR2 SYDVKM. V was cut by 3 bases and J by 4 bases, with 3 bases left in between. The CDR3 covers 12 residues. In nucleotides, the CDR3 is TGTGCCAGCAGTTTTGGTAATGAAAAACTGTTTTTT. It encodes CASSFGNEKLFF.

This chain joins TRBV10-3 and TRBJ2-2; D unresolved. The CDR3 contains 14 residues. Germline assignment: CDR1 ENHRY and CDR2 SYGVKD. V gave up 8 bases and J gave up 0 bases, with 10 bases separating them. Here the CDR3 reads CAISRAANTGELFF. CDR3 DNA: TGTGCCATCTCTCGGGCCGCGAACACCGGGGAGCTGTTTTTT.

This clonotype has more than one count but fewer than ten. The rearrangement links TRBV19 to TRBJ2-2; no clear D. CDR1 is LNHDA, CDR2 SQIVND, per germline (reference sequence). V gave up 1 base and J gave up 5 bases, with 11 bases separating them. The length of the CDR3 is 15 residues. The CDR3 is CASSIVVEFTGELFF. CDR3 coding DNA: TGTGCCAGTAGTATAGTCGTGGAGTTTACCGGGGAGCTGTTTTTT.

The chain couples TRBV10-3 to TRBJ1-2, with D perhaps TRBD1 (6 bases). CDR3 size: 12 residues. The germline V and J ends were trimmed by 8 bases and 8 bases, with 15 bases remaining between them. Per the germline V gene, CDR1 is ENHRY and CDR2 is SYGVKD. The CDR3 sequence is CAIRSLQGGYTF. The DNA for the CDR3 is TGTGCCATCCGGAGCTTACAGGGCGGCTACACCTTC.

This chain uses TRBV20-1 with TRBJ1-5; no definite D call. The V gene's germline CDR1 is DFQATT and CDR2 SNEGSKA (reference sequence). This CDR3 spans 14 amino acids. V was clipped by 2 bases and J by 0 bases, with 8 bases between them. DNA of the CDR3: TGCAGTGCTAGATTGGGGAATAGCAATCAGCCCCAGCATTTT. Translation gives CSARLGNSNQPQHF.

The rearrangement links TRBV29-1 to TRBJ1-4; D unclear. Germline values: CDR1 SQVTM, CDR2 ANQGSEA. Trimming took off 7 bases at V and 0 bases at J, with 9 bases between the two ends. The CDR3 runs 13 residues. As DNA, the CDR3 is TGCAGCGCCGGCAGTGCAACTAATGAAAAACTGTTTTTT. Its protein product is CSAGSATNEKLFF.

J is TRBJ2-2 and V is TRBV28, with D perhaps matching TRBD1 (5 bases). Looked up from germline, CDR1 is MDHEN and CDR2 is SYDVKM. This CDR3 has 15 residues. V lost 6 bases and J lost 5, with 16 bases in between. The CDR3 DNA reads as TGTGCCAGCAGCGGACACCTCAGGAAGACCGGGGAGCTGTTTTTT. Its protein is CASSGHLRKTGELFF.

Notes on this clonotype: A read error may be the cause here, since a much bigger clone is one base away. V is TRBV5-6 and J is TRBJ1-6, with D possibly matching TRBD1 (5 bases). The CDR3 has 15 residues. Germline CDR1 SGHDT, CDR2 YYEEEE. The CDR3 spells CVSSSMPGWDSPLHF. CDR3 bases: TGTGTCAGCAGCTCCATGCCAGGGTGGGATTCACCCCTCCACTTT.

There are many counts of this clonotype. This sequence joins TRBV6-5 and TRBJ2-7; 8 bases agree with TRBD1. Germline-derived CDR1 and CDR2 are MNHEY and SVGAGI. The CDR3 covers 14 residues. V lost 2 bases, J lost 6 bases, and 6 bases stayed unmatched. Here the CDR3 DNA reads TGTGCCAGCAGTTACGGCAGGGGGCCTTCCGAGCAGTACTTC. Encoded protein: CASSYGRGPSEQYF.

The V gene is TRBV11-3, the J gene TRBJ1-6; D call uncertain. Germline-derived CDR1 and CDR2 are SGHNT and YENEEA. With 5 bases removed from V and 8 bases from J, the gap between germline ends came to 7 bases. This CDR3 is 12 amino acids long. The CDR3 spells CASSPLYSPLHF. As DNA, the CDR3 is TGTGCCAGCAGCCCGTTGTATTCACCCCTCCACTTT.

In its sample, this clonotype was seen many times. The chain is built from TRBV6-5 and TRBJ2-7; tentative D call: TRBD2 (5 bases). The length of the CDR3 is 14 residues. V was cut by 1 base and J by 0 bases, with 7 bases left in between. CDR1 is MNHEY, CDR2 SVGAGI, per germline. The CDR3 coding sequence is TGTGCCAGCAGTTACTACCGGGACTCCTACGAGCAGTACTTC. This gives the protein CASSYYRDSYEQYF.

V usage is TRBV24-1 and J usage is TRBJ1-5; D is undetermined. The CDR3 covers 14 residues. CDR1 is KGHDR and CDR2 is SFDVKD in the germline V gene. With 8 bases removed from V and 0 bases from J, the gap between germline ends came to 10 bases. CDR3 region: CATKGNYSNQPQHF. CDR3 bases: TGTGCCACCAAAGGCAATTATAGCAATCAGCCCCAGCATTTT.

The CDR3 is CASKKPLMYEQYF. CDR3 nucleotides: TGTGCCAGCAAAAAACCCCTTATGTACGAGCAGTACTTC. The chain joins TRBV2 to TRBJ2-7; no reliable D call. Germline loops: CDR1 SNHLY, CDR2 FYNNEI. CDR3 length: 13 amino acids. V was cut by 7 bases and J by 4 bases, with 14 bases left in between.

J is TRBJ2-2 and V is TRBV5-1, with 7 positions matching TRBD1. CDR1 is SGHRS, CDR2 YFSETQ, per germline. The CDR3 runs 14 residues. V gave up 6 bases and J gave up 0 bases; unmatched junction bases: 2. The CDR3 nucleotides are TGCGCCAGCACAGGGACAGCGAACACCGGGGAGCTGTTTTTT. As protein: CASTGTANTGELFF.

V and J are TRBV3-1 and TRBJ2-5, with TRBD2 matching over 10 bases. CDR3 size: 16 residues. V dropped 4 bases and J dropped 5; count of bases not matched to a gene: 10. Germline CDR1 and CDR2: LGHDT and YNNKEL (reference sequence). The CDR3 protein is CASSPTLAGVGETQYF. CDR3 coding DNA: TGTGCCAGCAGCCCGACCCTAGCGGGAGTGGGGGAGACCCAGTACTTC.

The genes are TRBV3-1 and TRBJ2-1, with D perhaps matching TRBD2 (6 bases). CDR3 size: 17 residues. Between the trimmed V and J ends, which lost 3 bases and 6 bases, there was a span of 21 bases. CDR1 LGHDT and CDR2 YNNKEL come from the germline V gene (reference sequence). CDR3 protein: CASSQEGRLAWFNEQFF. CDR3 DNA sequence: TGTGCCAGCAGCCAGGAGGGTCGTCTAGCGTGGTTCAATGAGCAGTTCTTC.

The rearrangement links TRBV2 to TRBJ2-1, with 7 bases aligning to TRBD2. The CDR3 length is 15 residues. V gave up 6 bases and J gave up 8 bases; unmatched junction bases: 13. From germline, CDR1 is SNHLY and CDR2 FYNNEI. The CDR3 sequence: CASRRRLAGEDEQFF. The CDR3, as DNA: TGTGCCAGCAGGCGAAGACTGGCGGGAGAGGATGAGCAGTTCTTC.

The table lists this clonotype with many counts. The CDR3 region has the DNA TGTGCCAGCAGCCAGAGCGGGAGGGCCCAGAACACCGGGGAGCTGTTTTTT. This codes for CASSQSGRAQNTGELFF. The chain carries TRBV7-2 and TRBJ2-2; 10 bases are a match to TRBD2. The CDR3 extends over 17 amino acids. With 5 bases clipped from V and 1 base from J, the junction kept 7 bases outside the gene matches. Germline V gene sequence: CDR1 SGHTA, CDR2 FQGNSA.

This clonotype occurred a few times. This rearrangement joins TRBV10-2 to TRBJ2-7; D is unresolved. V lost 7 bases and J 5 bases, leaving 18 bases between the germline ends. The CDR3 totals 14 residues. Germline lookup yields CDR1 WSHSY and CDR2 SAAADI. The CDR3 reads CASNERGRMNEQYF. The CDR3, as DNA: TGCGCCAGCAACGAACGAGGCAGGATGAACGAGCAGTACTTC.

This clonotype was detected many times. J is TRBJ1-2 and V is TRBV7-2; D unclear. This CDR3 region has 16 residues. Per germline, CDR1 SGHTA and CDR2 FQGNSA. With 2 bases removed from V and 0 bases from J, the gap between germline ends came to 13 bases. CDR3: CASSLNWALANYGYTF. DNA for the CDR3: TGTGCCAGCAGCTTAAACTGGGCGTTAGCTAACTATGGCTACACCTTC.